This T cell receptor (beta chain) was captured in a study of cytotoxic CD8 clonotypes in ibrutinib-treated CLL. Whole-study context: After a median of around 68 months, about 14 patients stayed remitted and roughly 12 progressed; responses had been partial in some 24 and complete in 2.

Germline loops: CDR1 MNHEY, CDR2 SVGAGI. This CDR3 has 15 residues. Trimming removed 2 bases at V and 6 bases at J, with 15 bases between. Study-wide results and limits: Pretreatment clonality was elevated relative to age-matched healthy donors and paralleled circulating CD8+ T-cell counts. Contraction or stability on treatment was seen for public clonotypes, which were uncommon. Clonality increased at ibrutinib response, then returned toward baseline at progression.

Comments on this clone: No antigen is known for it.

Profiling relied on immunoSEQ multiplex PCR, and the TCRdb table lists in-frame clones only, not all of them. The repertoire holds over 70,000 clones, with about 86% as singletons. The V call is TRBV6-5, the J call TRBJ2-3; perhaps TRBD1 as D (6 bases). Material: PBMCs, obtained before ibrutinib treatment. This receptor was identified in a human donor with chronic lymphocytic leukemia. CDR3 sequence reads: CASSYLPNREDTQYF. CDR3 in DNA: TGTGCCAGCAGTTACCTCCCGAACAGGGAGGATACGCAGTATTTT.